Following are 30 T cell receptor beta chains from one sample sequenced in a study of identical twins. Via MiXCR, TCRdb re-called the 5' RACE reads, giving one row per CDR3 protein. The table includes just under 650,000 distinct CDR3 sequences, roughly 7.2% detected once. This sample also appeared in a second study, on yellow fever vaccine responses in identical twins.

Sequenced input: PBMCs. All receptors derive from a woman aged 18-29 years in good health.

The gene calls are TRBV27 and TRBJ1-6; weak D call: TRBD1 (5 bases). Trimming cost V 4 bases and J 8 bases, with 12 bases left between them. The CDR3 is 14 residues long. Germline loops: CDR1 MNHEY, CDR2 SMNVEV (reference sequence). The CDR3 sequence is CASSSRQFYSPLHF. The CDR3, as DNA: TGTGCCAGCAGTTCCCGACAGTTCTATTCACCCCTCCACTTT.

The chain combines TRBV7-7 with TRBJ2-1; 8 bases map to TRBD2. The CDR3 has 15 residues. With 3 bases clipped from V and 7 bases from J, the junction kept 8 bases outside the gene matches. Germline CDR1 SSHAT, CDR2 FNYEAQ (reference sequence). CDR3 DNA: TGTGCCAGCAGCTTGGGAGCGGGAGTAGGTAATGAGCAGTTCTTC. Protein sequence: CASSLGAGVGNEQFF.

Ten or more counts support this clonotype. This rearrangement joins TRBV7-9 to TRBJ1-1; a possible D gene is TRBD1 (5 bases). Per germline, CDR1 SEHNR and CDR2 FQNEAQ (reference sequence). The germline V and J ends were trimmed by 3 bases and 2 bases, with 10 bases remaining between them. The CDR3 totals 14 residues. The CDR3 spells CASSLTDVNTEAFF. CDR3 DNA: TGTGCCAGCAGCTTGACAGATGTCAACACTGAAGCTTTCTTT.

In this sample, this clonotype turned up many times. V gene TRBV14 combines with J gene TRBJ1-1; possible D gene TRBD1, 5 bases. Germline-derived CDR1 and CDR2 are SGHDN and FVKESK. Between the trimmed V and J ends, which lost 1 base and 0 bases, there was a span of 6 bases. CDR3 size: 14 residues. The CDR3 sequence: CASSQAGLNTEAFF. Written as DNA, the CDR3 is TGTGCCAGCAGCCAAGCAGGGTTGAACACTGAAGCTTTCTTT.

This clonotype occurred a few times. The rearrangement joins TRBV10-2 to TRBJ2-3; 12 bases fit TRBD2. The trim removed 7 bases at V and 1 base at J, leaving 3 bases unmatched. The germline V gene has CDR1 WSHSY and CDR2 SAAADI. The CDR3 runs 15 residues. The CDR3 reads CASTSGGAGTDTQYF. The CDR3 nucleotides read TGCGCCAGCACTAGCGGGGGGGCAGGCACAGATACGCAGTATTTT.

This clonotype was recorded many times. The chain employs TRBV6-2 or TRBV6-3 and TRBJ2-5; D remains unclear. The CDR3 sequence is 14 residues long. The germline gives CDR1 MNHEY, CDR2 SVGEGT. The germline V and J ends were trimmed by 2 bases and 1 base, with 8 bases remaining between them. The chain's CDR3 is CASSYLRPQETQYF. The CDR3 nucleotides are TGTGCCAGCAGTTACCTGCGTCCCCAAGAGACCCAGTACTTC.

This clonotype appeared a few times. The chain is built from TRBV28 and TRBJ2-1, with 16 nucleotides matching TRBD2. J was trimmed by 9 bases and V by 6 bases; bases with no gene match: 5. The CDR3 runs 15 residues. In germline, CDR1 is MDHEN, CDR2 SYDVKM. The CDR3 loop is CASRGLAGGLVEQFF. CDR3 DNA: TGTGCCAGCAGGGGACTAGCGGGGGGGCTGGTTGAGCAGTTCTTC.

This rearrangement joins TRBV20-1 to TRBJ2-3; D unclear. The CDR3 length is 15 residues. Germline CDR1 DFQATT, CDR2 SNEGSKA (reference sequence). V lost 0 bases, J lost 3 bases, and 13 bases lay in between. In nucleotides, the CDR3 is TGCAGTGCTAGAGATCCGAGACTTCCAACAGATACGCAGTATTTT. Its protein product is CSARDPRLPTDTQYF.

With regard to this clonotype: Its ends do not fully match the called genes, so a read error is possible. This chain connects TRBV29-1 to TRBJ2-2; TRBD2 is a possible D gene (6 bases). The CDR3 sequence is 15 residues long. Germline lookup yields CDR1 SQVTM and CDR2 ANQGSEA. The CDR3 DNA sequence: TGCAGCGTCCGGTGGGACTTTGAACACACCAGGGAGCTGTTTTTT. This gives the protein CSVRWDFEHTRELFF.

This clonotype showed up many times. The rearrangement links TRBV5-1 to TRBJ2-5; TRBD1 is a possible D gene (6 bases). The CDR3 has 14 residues. Trimming took off 4 bases at V and 5 bases at J, with 15 bases between the two ends. The V gene's germline CDR1 is SGHRS and CDR2 YFSETQ. The CDR3 DNA follows: TGCGCCAGCAGCGTTACAGGGTTGGGGGAGACCCAGTACTTC. It codes for CASSVTGLGETQYF.

This clonotype was found many times. This chain links TRBV5-5 with TRBJ2-7; TRBD1 agrees at 9 bases. CDR1 and CDR2 (germline): SGHKS, YYEKEE (reference sequence). The CDR3 is 14 residues long. V shed 0 bases and J 5 bases; nucleotides not matched to a gene: 3. CDR3 loop: CASSLDRGRDEQYF. The CDR3 DNA is TGTGCCAGCAGCTTGGACAGGGGGCGCGACGAGCAGTACTTC.

This clonotype was detected a few times. This sequence joins TRBV9 and TRBJ2-5; maybe TRBD2 (6 bases). Trimming removed 2 bases at V and 2 bases at J, with 13 bases between. The germline V gene encodes CDR1 SGDLS and CDR2 YYNGEE. The CDR3 length is 15 residues. In DNA form, the CDR3 reads TGTGCCAGCAGCGTCGAGGGTCGGGGGCAAGAGACCCAGTACTTC. Its translation is CASSVEGRGQETQYF.

In this sample, this clonotype turned up many times. The V call is TRBV20-1, the J call TRBJ2-4; 11 nucleotides line up with TRBD1. V was pared by 3 bases and J by 7 bases, with 2 bases of the junction left unmatched. This CDR3 spans 13 amino acids. Germline CDR1 is DFQATT and CDR2 is SNEGSKA (reference sequence). The DNA of the CDR3 is TGCAGTGCTAGGGGGACAGGGGGGAACATTCAGTACTTC. Protein sequence: CSARGTGGNIQYF.

This clonotype showed up just a few times. The chain uses TRBV3-1 and TRBJ2-1; 9 bases are a match to TRBD2. CDR1 and CDR2 from the germline V gene are LGHDT and YNNKEL (reference sequence). The CDR3 totals 16 residues. The J segment lost 3 bases and the V segment lost 4 bases, leaving 7 bases of the junction unmatched. CDR3 nucleotide sequence: TGTGCCAGCAGCCGAGGTAGCGGGAGAGACTACAATGAGCAGTTCTTC. Amino acids: CASSRGSGRDYNEQFF.

This rearrangement joins TRBV20-1 to TRBJ2-6; D remains ambiguous. V was trimmed by 3 bases and J by 3 bases, leaving 3 bases between them. The CDR3 extends over 12 amino acids. Germline assignment: CDR1 DFQATT and CDR2 SNEGSKA (reference sequence). The CDR3 loop reads CSASGGANVLTF. The CDR3 DNA reads as TGCAGTGCTAGTGGTGGGGCCAACGTCCTGACTTTC.

The chain carries TRBV20-1 and TRBJ2-1; 10 nucleotides match TRBD2. This CDR3 has 15 amino acids. Germline CDR1 reads DFQATT; CDR2 reads SNEGSKA (reference sequence). Trimming removed 1 base from V and 2 bases from J; junction bases left unmatched: 2. CDR3 residues: CSARVSGGAYNEQFF. CDR3 coding DNA: TGCAGTGCTAGAGTCAGCGGGGGGGCCTACAATGAGCAGTTCTTC.

This clonotype was picked up many times. V is TRBV14 and J is TRBJ1-2; D gene ambiguous. The CDR3 has 16 amino acids. Germline CDR1 is SGHDN and CDR2 is FVKESK. V shed 3 bases and J shed 4 bases, with 18 bases lying between them. In DNA, the CDR3 is TGTGCCAGCAGCCAGTACGGGAGGGCAGACCTCTATGGCTACACCTTC. Protein: CASSQYGRADLYGYTF.

The chain employs TRBV29-1 and TRBJ2-1; 10 nucleotides agree with TRBD2. V shed 5 bases, J shed 0 bases, and the junction held 4 bases outside the gene matches. Germline-derived CDR1 and CDR2 are SQVTM and ANQGSEA. The CDR3 spans 15 residues. The CDR3 DNA follows: TGCAGCGTTCAATTAGCGGGGGGCTCCTACAATGAGCAGTTCTTC. This translates into CSVQLAGGSYNEQFF.

This clonotype has ten or more counts. The rearrangement joins TRBV5-5 to TRBJ1-6, with a possible D match to TRBD1 (5 bases). Trimming shortened V by 1 base and J by 10 bases, and 12 bases separated the two germline ends. CDR1 is SGHKS, CDR2 YYEKEE, per germline (reference sequence). This CDR3 comprises 14 residues. The CDR3: CASSLSQGGSPLHF. CDR3 DNA sequence: TGTGCCAGCAGCTTGAGTCAGGGAGGCTCACCCCTCCACTTT.

This clonotype turned up a few times. The chain uses TRBV12-3 or TRBV12-4 and TRBJ2-5; 7 nucleotides agree with TRBD2. With V trimmed by 5 bases and J by 4 bases, 10 bases remained unmatched. This CDR3 contains 15 residues. For the CDR3, the DNA is TGTGCCAGCAGTATGTGGGAGGGCCCCCCAGAGACCCAGTACTTC. Residues: CASSMWEGPPETQYF.

This clonotype has just a few counts. The chain employs TRBV15 and TRBJ2-5; 7 nucleotides align to TRBD2. This CDR3 has 14 residues. Germline CDR1 reads LNHNV; CDR2 reads YYDKDF (reference sequence). V gave up 0 bases and J gave up 3 bases; unmatched junction bases: 1. The CDR3 here is CATSREGGEETQYF. CDR3 DNA sequence: TGTGCCACCAGCAGAGAGGGGGGGGAAGAGACCCAGTACTTC.

The rearrangement uses TRBV28 and TRBJ2-7, with 7 bases identical to TRBD2. The CDR3 spans 13 residues. The V gene's germline CDR1 is MDHEN and CDR2 SYDVKM. V shed 6 bases and J 12 bases; nucleotides not matched to a gene: 14. In nucleotides, the CDR3 is TGTGCCAGCAGCCCTCAGGTGGGGAGGGCTTGGTACGTC. Translating it yields CASSPQVGRAWYV.

The chain links TRBV7-9 to TRBJ2-5, with D hard to call. CDR1 SEHNR and CDR2 FQNEAQ come from the germline V gene (reference sequence). V shed 2 bases and J shed 1 base, with 11 bases lying between them. The CDR3 spans 15 residues. CDR3 DNA: TGTGCCAGCAGCTTAACCAGAGACGCCCAAGAGACCCAGTACTTC. It translates to CASSLTRDAQETQYF. Drawing the rest from reference TRBV7-9 and TRBJ2-5, the complete variable domain is DTGVSQNPRHKITKRGQNVTFRCDPISEHNRLYWYRQTLGQGPEFLTYFQNEAQLEKSRLLSDRFSAERPKGSFSTLEIQRTEQGDSAMYLCASSLTRDAQETQYFGPGTRLLVL.

This clonotype was observed at least ten times. The chain joins TRBV6-1 to TRBJ1-6; D is uncertain. The CDR3 contains 13 residues. The V end was cut by 7 bases, the J end by 9 bases, with 13 bases between. The germline V gene encodes CDR1 MNHNS and CDR2 SASEGT. CDR3 amino acids: CASKSGSASPLHF. The DNA for the CDR3 is TGTGCCAGCAAGTCGGGTAGTGCTTCACCCCTCCACTTT.

The rearrangement joins TRBV29-1 to TRBJ2-3, with D uncertain. This CDR3 is built from 11 residues. V shed 4 bases and J shed 6 bases, with 8 bases lying between them. The germline CDR1 and CDR2 sequences are SQVTM and ANQGSEA. CDR3 nucleotides: TGCAGCGTTGTAGGGCGGGATACGCAGTATTTT. Protein sequence: CSVVGRDTQYF.

This clonotype has a count of ten or more. The rearrangement joins TRBV12-3 or TRBV12-4 to TRBJ2-2; TRBD1 might be the D (6 bases). The CDR3 contains 13 residues. The ends were cut back, 10 bases at V and 5 bases at J, with 14 bases in the middle. The CDR3 sequence: CATKDRRTGELFF. CDR3 DNA sequence: TGTGCCACCAAGGACAGAAGGACCGGGGAGCTGTTTTTT.

This clonotype turned up a few times. The chain combines TRBV28 with TRBJ2-5; D may be TRBD2 (6 bases). Trimming took 3 bases from V and 5 from J, leaving 16 bases between them. CDR1 and CDR2 from the germline V gene are MDHEN and SYDVKM. This CDR3 contains 15 residues. CDR3 residues: CASSFPRGLGETQYF. In DNA, the CDR3 is TGTGCCAGCAGTTTCCCCCGGGGACTTGGGGAGACCCAGTACTTC.

There are many counts of this clonotype. The V and J genes are TRBV29-1 and TRBJ2-1, with 9 nucleotides matching TRBD2. The CDR3 spans 18 residues. CDR1 is SQVTM and CDR2 is ANQGSEA in the germline V gene. V lost 7 bases to trimming and J lost 3 bases; unmatched junction nucleotides: 19. The CDR3 region is CSAPTYMTAGGFYNEQFF. The CDR3 coding sequence is TGCAGCGCTCCGACATACATGACAGCGGGAGGTTTCTACAATGAGCAGTTCTTC.

In its sample, this clonotype was seen many times. The V gene is TRBV20-1, the J gene TRBJ2-5, with D tentatively TRBD2 (6 bases). Germline V gene sequence: CDR1 DFQATT, CDR2 SNEGSKA (reference sequence). Trimming pared 0 bases from V and 2 bases from J, leaving 16 bases between. This CDR3 is 16 amino acids long. The CDR3: CSARDRRGWAQETQYF. CDR3 sequence (DNA): TGCAGTGCTAGAGATCGGCGGGGATGGGCACAAGAGACCCAGTACTTC.

The J gene is TRBJ2-1, the V gene TRBV4-2, with D maybe TRBD2 (6 bases). V was trimmed by 6 bases and J by 0 bases, leaving 15 bases between them. This CDR3 comprises 16 residues. CDR1 is LGHNA, CDR2 YNFKEQ, per germline. CDR3 DNA sequence: TGTGCCAGCAGGCCAGCAGGTAGCGGCTCCTACAATGAGCAGTTCTTC. Its translation: CASRPAGSGSYNEQFF.